These T cell receptor beta chains were read from a single sample in a study of T-cell memory formation after mild COVID-19. A single record per CDR3 protein comes from TCRdb applying MiXCR to the 5' RACE reads. Of about 110,000 distinct CDR3 sequences in the sample, under 15% were seen once. The material sequenced was PBMCs or a T cell subset sorted from them (not recorded which). Receptors were obtained from an adult woman who had mild COVID-19 (a few samples of this study predate the infection). Cell type and time point are not known. The CDR3 runs from the conserved cysteine through the conserved F or W. The order of the fields is J gene, CDR3 length, V gene, clone size, D gene, CDR3 protein, CDR3 DNA. The D gene is left open where the match is weak. Expanded clones get a size class; other rows say once, few or many, or leave the size out.

TRBJ2-1	13	TRBV7-9	few	-	CASTEDRRGEQFF	TGTGCCAGCACCGAAGACAGGCGGGGTGAGCAGTTCTTC
TRBJ2-7	14	TRBV5-1	many	-	CASSAWGAGYEQYF	TGCGCCAGCAGCGCATGGGGGGCGGGGTACGAGCAGTACTTC
TRBJ1-2	10	TRBV7-9	-	-	CASFFEGYTF	TGTGCCAGCTTCTTCGAAGGCTACACCTTC
TRBJ2-7	16	TRBV7-7	few	TRBD1	CASSLIREGAINEQYF	TGTGCTAGCAGCTTAATTCGAGAGGGGGCTATCAACGAGCAGTACTTC
TRBJ1-2	14	TRBV3-1	few	-	CASSHLRGGAGYTF	TGTGCCAGCAGCCACCTAAGGGGGGGTGCCGGCTACACCTTC
TRBJ2-1	16	TRBV15	many	TRBD2	CATSPAAGGAYNEQFF	TGTGCCACCAGCCCGGCCGCGGGAGGGGCCTACAATGAGCAGTTCTTC
TRBJ2-1	14	TRBV12-3/TRBV12-4	-	TRBD2	CASSLAGERDEQFF	TGTGCCAGCAGTTTGGCGGGGGAGAGGGATGAGCAGTTCTTC
TRBJ2-1	16	TRBV5-1	-	TRBD2	CASSLRSGRAFNEQFF	TGCGCCAGCAGCCTCCGTAGCGGGAGGGCCTTCAATGAGCAGTTCTTC
TRBJ2-3	14	TRBV12-3/TRBV12-4	many	-	CASSLDGGTDTQYF	TGTGCCAGCAGTTTAGATGGGGGCACAGATACGCAGTATTTT
TRBJ2-7	15	TRBV12-3/TRBV12-4	-	-	CASSPTGRSSYEQYF	TGTGCCAGCAGTCCAACAGGTAGAAGCTCCTACGAGCAGTACTTC
TRBJ2-1	16	TRBV6-5	few	TRBD2	CASSYSTAGAYNEQFF	TGTGCCAGCAGTTACTCTACAGCGGGGGCCTACAATGAGCAGTTCTTC
TRBJ2-5	11	TRBV6-2/TRBV6-3	-	-	CASRGGETQYF	TGTGCCAGCAGAGGCGGGGAGACCCAGTACTTC
TRBJ2-6	17	TRBV27	few	-	CAPYTRGGHTGANVLTF	TGTGCCCCCTACACGCGGGGAGGCCATACTGGGGCCAACGTCCTGACTTTC
TRBJ2-3	13	TRBV7-3	many	-	CASSETETDTQYF	TGTGCCAGCAGCGAAACAGAGACAGATACGCAGTATTTT
TRBJ1-1	13	TRBV4-3	few	-	CASSPGQFWEAFF	TGCGCCAGCAGCCCCGGACAGTTCTGGGAAGCTTTCTTT
TRBJ2-1	13	TRBV12-3/TRBV12-4	few	-	CASSSNPYNEQFF	TGTGCCAGCAGTTCGAACCCCTACAATGAGCAGTTCTTC
TRBJ2-7	13	TRBV9	few	-	CASSVALAGEQYF	TGTGCCAGCAGCGTAGCCCTAGCAGGCGAGCAGTACTTC
TRBJ2-1	15	TRBV29-1	few	TRBD1	CSVEGHRGAYNEQFF	TGCAGCGTCGAAGGTCACAGGGGGGCCTACAATGAGCAGTTCTTC
TRBJ2-1	11	TRBV20-1	-	-	CSARWTNEQFF	TGCAGTGCCCGGTGGACCAATGAGCAGTTCTTC
TRBJ2-3	15	TRBV7-9	many	-	CASSPLDTFGDTQYF	TGTGCCAGCAGCCCCTTGGACACCTTCGGAGATACGCAGTATTTT
TRBJ2-1	15	TRBV19	-	-	CASSIRGLSLNEQFF	TGTGCCAGTAGTATCAGGGGACTTAGCCTCAATGAGCAGTTCTTC
TRBJ2-5	13	TRBV11-2	-	-	CASSLSYGETQYF	TGTGCCAGCAGCTTGAGTTATGGAGAGACCCAGTACTTC
TRBJ2-3	12	TRBV6-6	-	-	CASSEKVDTQYF	TGTGCCAGCAGCGAGAAGGTAGATACGCAGTATTTT
TRBJ2-3	17	TRBV24-1	-	TRBD1	CATSDPLGDRATDTQYF	TGTGCCACCAGTGATCCCCTGGGGGACAGGGCCACAGATACGCAGTATTTT
TRBJ2-7	16	TRBV7-9	many	-	CASSLLTSSGTYEQYF	TGTGCCAGCAGCCTACTAACTAGCTCCGGAACCTACGAGCAGTACTTC
TRBJ1-4	15	TRBV7-9	-	TRBD1	CASSGDRDLNEKLFF	TGTGCCAGCAGCGGCGACAGGGATCTAAATGAAAAACTGTTTTTT
TRBJ2-1	16	TRBV12-3/TRBV12-4	-	TRBD1	CASSSTTGSSYNEQFF	TGTGCCAGCAGTTCCACGACAGGGAGCTCCTACAATGAGCAGTTCTTC
TRBJ2-1	17	TRBV20-1	many	-	CSARDSVWGLSYNEQFF	TGCAGTGCTAGAGATTCGGTTTGGGGCCTATCCTACAATGAGCAGTTCTTC
TRBJ2-5	14	TRBV9	-	-	CASSVQDGLETQYF	TGTGCCAGCAGCGTCCAGGACGGTTTGGAGACCCAGTACTTC
TRBJ2-2	13	TRBV12-3/TRBV12-4	many	-	CASSPGGAGELFF	TGTGCCAGCAGCCCGGGCGGCGCCGGGGAGCTGTTTTTT
TRBJ2-1	10	TRBV29-1	-	-	CSVDNNEQFF	TGCAGCGTTGATAACAATGAGCAGTTCTTC
TRBJ2-5	12	TRBV12-3/TRBV12-4	many	TRBD1	CASSWTGQTQYF	TGTGCCAGCAGTTGGACAGGGCAGACCCAGTACTTC
TRBJ2-3	16	TRBV7-8	once	TRBD2	CASSLPEREGTDTQYF	TGTGCCAGCAGCTTACCGGAGCGGGAGGGCACAGATACGCAGTATTTT
TRBJ2-1	19	TRBV12-3/TRBV12-4	-	TRBD1	CASSFGFGFGGQGYNEQFF	TGTGCCAGCAGTTTTGGGTTCGGGTTCGGGGGACAGGGATACAATGAGCAGTTCTTC
TRBJ2-7	13	TRBV20-1	few	-	CSARGRTFYEQYF	TGCAGTGCTAGAGGGCGGACTTTCTACGAGCAGTACTTC
TRBJ2-1	16	TRBV7-9	-	TRBD2	CASSFSSGRLRNEQFF	TGTGCCAGCAGCTTTTCTAGCGGGAGGTTGAGGAATGAGCAGTTCTTC
TRBJ2-7	15	TRBV4-3	few	-	CASSQEWAGDYEQYF	TGCGCCAGCAGCCAAGAATGGGCAGGGGACTACGAGCAGTACTTC
TRBJ1-2	14	TRBV6-5	few	-	CASSPLAGIYGYTF	TGTGCCAGCAGCCCCCTTGCCGGAATTTATGGCTACACCTTC
TRBJ2-3	13	TRBV7-9	-	-	CASSSVVVDTQYF	TGTGCCAGCAGCTCCGTGGTTGTAGATACGCAGTATTTT
TRBJ2-7	13	TRBV6-5	-	-	CASGEPPHYAQYF	TGTGCCTCGGGCGAGCCACCCCATTACGCGCAGTACTTC
TRBJ1-5	13	TRBV3-1	-	-	CASSQDVWQPQHF	TGTGCCAGCAGCCAAGATGTTTGGCAGCCCCAGCATTTT
TRBJ1-2	13	TRBV29-1	few	-	CSVEQPANYGYTF	TGCAGCGTAGAACAGCCGGCCAACTATGGCTACACCTTC
TRBJ1-1	18	TRBV4-1	-	TRBD1	CASSQVSTGQVSNTEAFF	TGCGCCAGCAGCCAAGTTTCAACGGGACAGGTAAGTAACACTGAAGCTTTCTTT
TRBJ2-1	16	TRBV14	-	TRBD1	CASTPLEDRLYNEQFF	TGTGCCAGCACCCCCCTCGAGGACAGGTTGTACAATGAGCAGTTCTTC
TRBJ1-1	13	TRBV11-3	few	-	CASSSGVSTEAFF	TGTGCCAGCAGCTCAGGGGTTTCCACTGAAGCTTTCTTT
TRBJ2-7	14	TRBV15	few	TRBD2	CATSRVAGAGEQYF	TGTGCCACCAGCAGAGTTGCGGGAGCTGGCGAGCAGTACTTC
TRBJ2-1	19	TRBV20-1	-	TRBD2	CSANPASGVYFGPHNEQFF	TGCAGTGCTAACCCGGCTAGCGGGGTGTACTTTGGTCCCCACAATGAGCAGTTCTTC
TRBJ2-1	14	TRBV7-6	-	-	CASSFGGPQGEQFF	TGTGCCAGCAGCTTCGGCGGGCCGCAGGGTGAGCAGTTCTTC
TRBJ1-1	11	TRBV2	many	-	CASRPATGAFF	TGTGCATCGAGACCGGCCACTGGAGCTTTCTTT
TRBJ2-1	19	TRBV6-2/TRBV6-3	-	TRBD2	CASTETSGEFRWGYNEQFF	TGTGCCAGCACCGAGACTAGCGGGGAGTTTAGATGGGGCTACAATGAGCAGTTCTTC
TRBJ2-5	14	TRBV11-3	few	TRBD2	CASSGLADQETQYF	TGTGCCAGCAGCGGGCTAGCGGACCAAGAGACCCAGTACTTC
TRBJ2-7	15	TRBV5-1	many	-	CASSLREGRPYEQYF	TGCGCCAGCAGCTTACGTGAGGGTAGGCCCTACGAGCAGTACTTC